The clone carrying this T cell receptor (beta chain) was counted a few times. The antigen remains undetermined. The record originates from a study of cytomegalovirus exposure and HLA in healthy donors. The study's findings and limits: Analyses of presence and absence presupposed an approximately uniform sequencing depth across donors.

60 Vbeta and 13 Jbeta primers were used in PCR. The protocol was immunoSEQ multiplex PCR, while the TCRdb copy is restricted to in-frame clones and leaves out a portion. The sample carries 90,000 to 100,000 clones, less than 10% recorded once. Per germline, CDR1 ENHRY and CDR2 SYGVKD. V dropped 5 bases and J dropped 3; count of bases not matched to a gene: 3. This CDR3 spans 15 amino acids. The chain couples TRBV10-3 to TRBJ2-3, with 12 bases that match TRBD2. This clonotype originated in a man aged 45-65 years in good health and CMV-seropositive. Sequenced sample: PBMCs. The DNA for the CDR3 is TGTGCCATCAGTAGACTAGCGGGAGAAACAGATACGCAGTATTTT. It translates to CAISRLAGETDTQYF.